This entry describes one TCR beta chain. What it binds is unknown. Per the germline V gene, CDR1 is SEHNR and CDR2 is FQNEAQ (reference sequence). CDR3 length: 15 amino acids. These data come from a study of T cells expressing NK-cell markers. The overall study: Repertoire data for TCR beta were derived from sorted T cells (CD3+CD56+NKG2C+, CD3+CD56+NKG2C- and CD3+CD56-NKG2C+). Study conclusions and caveats: The same clonotypes also predominated in the CD3+CD56-NKG2C+ fraction of a handful of donors. Of CD8+ T cells, roughly 1.0-7.0% belonged to dominant NKG2C+ clonotypes in 5 or 6 donors.

UMIs accompanied the 5'RACE template switching by which TCR beta cDNA was made. After re-calling the 5' RACE reads, TCRdb lists one entry per CDR3 protein, DNA absent. Its table lists 350,000 to 400,000 distinct CDR3 sequences. This receptor was identified in a woman in her forties or fifties in good health. V is TRBV7-9 and J is TRBJ2-5; TCRdb indicates TRBD1, and absent DNA this call remains unverified. The sequenced material came from blood T cells: a sorted CD56 or NKG2C T cell subset, CD4+ or CD8+ T cells, or bulk PBMC T cells (not recorded which). The CDR3 sequence is CASSLAPGSVKTQYF.